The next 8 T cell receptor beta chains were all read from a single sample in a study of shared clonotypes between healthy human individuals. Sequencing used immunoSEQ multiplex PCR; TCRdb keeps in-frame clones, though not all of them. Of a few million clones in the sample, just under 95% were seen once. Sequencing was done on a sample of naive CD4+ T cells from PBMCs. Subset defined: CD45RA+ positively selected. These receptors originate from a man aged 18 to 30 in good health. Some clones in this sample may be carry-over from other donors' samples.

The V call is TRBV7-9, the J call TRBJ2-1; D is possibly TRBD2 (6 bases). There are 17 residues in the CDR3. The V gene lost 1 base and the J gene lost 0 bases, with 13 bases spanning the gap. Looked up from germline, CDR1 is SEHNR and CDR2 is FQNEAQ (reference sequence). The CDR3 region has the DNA TGTGCCAGCAGCTTAGGCGGTCCTAGCGCCTCCTACAATGAGCAGTTCTTC. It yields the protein CASSLGGPSASYNEQFF.

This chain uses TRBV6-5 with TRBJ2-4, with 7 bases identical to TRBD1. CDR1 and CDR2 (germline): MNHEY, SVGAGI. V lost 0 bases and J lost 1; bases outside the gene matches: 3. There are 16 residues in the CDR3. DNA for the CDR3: TGTGCCAGCAGTTACTCGCAACAGGGGGCCAAAAACATTCAGTACTTC. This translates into CASSYSQQGAKNIQYF.

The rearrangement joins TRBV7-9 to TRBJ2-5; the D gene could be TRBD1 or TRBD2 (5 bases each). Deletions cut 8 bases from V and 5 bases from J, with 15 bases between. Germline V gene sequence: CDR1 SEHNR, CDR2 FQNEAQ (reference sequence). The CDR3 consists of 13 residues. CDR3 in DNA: TGTGCCAGCCGCCCCGGGGCCCTCGAGACCCAGTACTTC. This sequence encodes CASRPGALETQYF.

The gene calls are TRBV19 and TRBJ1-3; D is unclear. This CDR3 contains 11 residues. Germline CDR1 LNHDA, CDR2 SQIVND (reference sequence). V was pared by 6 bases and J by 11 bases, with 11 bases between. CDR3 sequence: CASRGGHAIYF. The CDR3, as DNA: TGTGCCAGTAGGGGAGGGCACGCCATATATTTT.

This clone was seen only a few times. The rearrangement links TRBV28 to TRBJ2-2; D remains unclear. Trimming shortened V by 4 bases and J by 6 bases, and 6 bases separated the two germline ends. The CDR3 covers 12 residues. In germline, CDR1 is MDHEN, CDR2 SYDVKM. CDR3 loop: CASSSAPGELFF. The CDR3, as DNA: TGTGCCAGCAGTTCTGCTCCCGGGGAGCTGTTTTTT.

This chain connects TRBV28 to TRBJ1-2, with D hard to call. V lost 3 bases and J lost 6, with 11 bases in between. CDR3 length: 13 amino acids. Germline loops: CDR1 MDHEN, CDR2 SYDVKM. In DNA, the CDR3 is TGTGCCAGCAGTTTTCGGCCCCTTGATGGCTACACCTTC. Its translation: CASSFRPLDGYTF.

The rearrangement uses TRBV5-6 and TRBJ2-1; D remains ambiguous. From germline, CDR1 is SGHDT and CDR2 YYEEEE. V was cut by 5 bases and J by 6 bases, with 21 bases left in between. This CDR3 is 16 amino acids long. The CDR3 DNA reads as TGTGCCAGCAGTGAGTCCCTCTCAATCAACATCAATGAGCAGTTCTTC. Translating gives CASSESLSININEQFF.

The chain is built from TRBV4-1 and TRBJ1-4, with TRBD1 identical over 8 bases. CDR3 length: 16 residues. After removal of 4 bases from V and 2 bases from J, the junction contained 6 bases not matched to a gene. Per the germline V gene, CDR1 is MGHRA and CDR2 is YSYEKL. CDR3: CASSLIRGQTNEKLFF. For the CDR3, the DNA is TGCGCCAGCAGCCTTATCAGGGGGCAGACTAATGAAAAACTGTTTTTT.